This is a list of T cell receptor beta chains from one sample in a study of identical twins. TCRdb itself ran the 5' RACE reads through MiXCR, one entry per CDR3 protein. The sample holds approximately 670,000 distinct CDR3 sequences, 5.5% to 7.5% seen once. The sample taken for sequencing was naive T cells sorted from blood. All receptors come from a young man in good health. The CDR3 runs from the conserved cysteine through the conserved F or W. Where a row states a size, it is once, few, many or the class of an expanded clone; other rows omit it.

j_call: TRBJ1-2; clone_size: many; v_call: TRBV12-3/TRBV12-4; cdr3_aa: CASTTLRGYTF
j_call: TRBJ1-2; clone_size: many; v_call: TRBV12-3/TRBV12-4; cdr3_aa: CASSFRGHYGYTF
j_call: TRBJ2-3; clone_size: many; v_call: TRBV20-1; cdr3_aa: CSAVSGSLDTQYF
j_call: TRBJ2-1; clone_size: few; v_call: TRBV28; cdr3_aa: CASSRRGTSGVREQFF
j_call: TRBJ1-2; clone_size: .; v_call: TRBV20-1; cdr3_aa: CSAAHLGGYTF
j_call: TRBJ1-5; clone_size: many; v_call: TRBV20-1; cdr3_aa: CSATPQTGSNQPQHF
j_call: TRBJ1-1; clone_size: many; v_call: TRBV29-1; cdr3_aa: CSVEDRGFAEAFF
j_call: TRBJ1-1; clone_size: many; v_call: TRBV5-1; cdr3_aa: CASSLKGAGTEAFF
j_call: TRBJ2-1; clone_size: few; v_call: TRBV29-1; cdr3_aa: CSVEVGWGIDEQFF
j_call: TRBJ2-7; clone_size: .; v_call: TRBV7-8; cdr3_aa: CASSLRLATAEQYF
j_call: TRBJ2-7; clone_size: many; v_call: TRBV27; cdr3_aa: CASSPAGVSEQYF
j_call: TRBJ2-1; clone_size: many; v_call: TRBV12-3/TRBV12-4; cdr3_aa: CASSFYAGYNEQFF
j_call: TRBJ2-4; clone_size: many; v_call: TRBV7-8; cdr3_aa: CASSLDSTLIRQNIQYF
j_call: TRBJ2-3; clone_size: .; v_call: TRBV20-1; cdr3_aa: CSASSGRAPDTQYF
j_call: TRBJ2-2; clone_size: .; v_call: TRBV7-8; cdr3_aa: CASSLPLDGRAGGELFF
j_call: TRBJ2-2; clone_size: many; v_call: TRBV5-1; cdr3_aa: CASSIPGELFF
j_call: TRBJ1-6; clone_size: .; v_call: TRBV20-1; cdr3_aa: CSANMGPNSPLHF
j_call: TRBJ2-2; clone_size: few; v_call: TRBV20-1; cdr3_aa: CSALRGTGELFF
j_call: TRBJ1-1; clone_size: few; v_call: TRBV24-1; cdr3_aa: CATSDSGRNEAFF
j_call: TRBJ2-3; clone_size: few; v_call: TRBV7-9; cdr3_aa: CASSLGDRSTDTQYF
j_call: TRBJ1-5; clone_size: .; v_call: TRBV20-1; cdr3_aa: CSAGGQGGYQPQHF
j_call: TRBJ1-1; clone_size: many; v_call: TRBV27; cdr3_aa: CASSLWDRNTEAFF
j_call: TRBJ2-1; clone_size: many; v_call: TRBV2; cdr3_aa: CASSAGTGGYNEQFF
j_call: TRBJ2-2; clone_size: many; v_call: TRBV7-2; cdr3_aa: CASSPSSGTGTGELFF
j_call: TRBJ2-5; clone_size: many; v_call: TRBV20-1; cdr3_aa: CSAPLFGSPETQYF
j_call: TRBJ2-3; clone_size: many; v_call: TRBV14; cdr3_aa: CASSQLGLAGDVDTQYF
j_call: TRBJ2-3; clone_size: few; v_call: TRBV15; cdr3_aa: CATSRGSGSTDTQYF
j_call: TRBJ2-5; clone_size: many; v_call: TRBV27; cdr3_aa: CASSFTGTAVYQETQYF
j_call: TRBJ2-3; clone_size: many; v_call: TRBV20-1; cdr3_aa: CSPNQGDTQYF
j_call: TRBJ2-7; clone_size: few; v_call: TRBV25-1; cdr3_aa: CASSDPGQGAYEQYF
j_call: TRBJ1-5; clone_size: .; v_call: TRBV6-2/TRBV6-3; cdr3_aa: CASSYNGWNQPQHF
j_call: TRBJ2-5; clone_size: many; v_call: TRBV29-1; cdr3_aa: CSVDTDSRETQYF
j_call: TRBJ2-4; clone_size: .; v_call: TRBV5-6; cdr3_aa: CASSLRQGARNIQYF
j_call: TRBJ2-3; clone_size: .; v_call: TRBV2; cdr3_aa: CASSDPGGSVTDTQYF
j_call: TRBJ1-6; clone_size: many; v_call: TRBV20-1; cdr3_aa: CSARTASSYNSPLHF
j_call: TRBJ1-1; clone_size: many; v_call: TRBV6-5; cdr3_aa: CASSYSLNLGADTEAFF
j_call: TRBJ2-2; clone_size: many; v_call: TRBV12-3/TRBV12-4; cdr3_aa: CASSFGGSGELFF
j_call: TRBJ2-4; clone_size: .; v_call: TRBV29-1; cdr3_aa: CSVSPDRVWNIQYF
j_call: TRBJ2-1; clone_size: many; v_call: TRBV12-3/TRBV12-4; cdr3_aa: CASSYSETYNEQFF
j_call: TRBJ1-6; clone_size: .; v_call: TRBV5-5; cdr3_aa: CASSPGQQPPSPLHF
j_call: TRBJ2-5; clone_size: .; v_call: TRBV6-2/TRBV6-3; cdr3_aa: CASSYGTSEIQETQYF
j_call: TRBJ2-1; clone_size: few; v_call: TRBV30; cdr3_aa: CARDSGSHEQFF
j_call: TRBJ2-1; clone_size: many; v_call: TRBV29-1; cdr3_aa: CSVDPGTGYHEQFF
j_call: TRBJ1-1; clone_size: many; v_call: TRBV4-2; cdr3_aa: CASSQVIPWNTEAFF
j_call: TRBJ2-7; clone_size: .; v_call: TRBV27; cdr3_aa: CASRPHPYEQYF
j_call: TRBJ2-3; clone_size: .; v_call: TRBV7-6; cdr3_aa: CASRSTGDTDTQYF
j_call: TRBJ2-1; clone_size: many; v_call: TRBV7-9; cdr3_aa: CASSLANAEQFF
j_call: TRBJ1-2; clone_size: many; v_call: TRBV20-1; cdr3_aa: CSARDWTGAVGYTF
j_call: TRBJ2-5; clone_size: many; v_call: TRBV12-3/TRBV12-4; cdr3_aa: CASSPSETQYF
j_call: TRBJ2-2; clone_size: .; v_call: TRBV4-3; cdr3_aa: CASSQIGRATGELFF
j_call: TRBJ2-2; clone_size: few; v_call: TRBV20-1; cdr3_aa: CSAGRGGTGELFF
j_call: TRBJ2-1; clone_size: many; v_call: TRBV20-1; cdr3_aa: CSATKTLASYNEQFF
j_call: TRBJ1-5; clone_size: .; v_call: TRBV6-2/TRBV6-3; cdr3_aa: CASSLTGTYQPQHF